The entry below gives a single T cell receptor (beta chain) sequence along with its context. Those who participated ranged in age from about 18 to 89 years and resided in 20 to 30 US areas. Clinical history as reported by participants underpinned cohort assignment. This record belongs to a study of blood T cell repertoires in COVID-19. Study-wide background: PBMCs, B-cell-depleted T cells, or T cells were the source of the cDNA or gDNA that made up the material.

Authors' methods: Nucleated cell number was recorded as an estimate derived from reference gene primer amplification. Data came from immunoSEQ multiplex PCR; TCRdb stores just in-frame clones and leaves some out. V, J and clone size are taken as reported in that table, and D and trimming were inferred from the DNA itself. The sample records roughly 180,000 clones, roughly 82% being singletons. Specimen: PBMCs or T cells enriched from blood (not recorded which). The TCR sequence derives from a man aged 35 to 55 who had recovered from COVID-19.

The CDR3 is CSVGQDNEQFF. CDR3 coding DNA: TGCAGCGTGGGACAGGACAATGAGCAGTTCTTC. The V and J genes are TRBV29-1 and TRBJ2-1; 8 bases match TRBD1. With V trimmed by 6 bases and J by 5 bases, 0 bases remained unmatched. CDR1 is SQVTM and CDR2 is ANQGSEA in the germline V gene. This CDR3 is 11 amino acids long.